These 13 T cell receptor beta chains were all obtained from the same sample, sequenced in a study of blood T cell repertoires in COVID-19. The data were produced by immunoSEQ multiplex PCR, yet TCRdb's version contains in-frame clones alone and is incomplete. The sample includes 470,000 or so clones, 80% to 90% seen only once; the top ten take 3% to 3.5%. Sequencing was performed on peripheral blood. The receptor source for this set is a human donor in a cohort sampled during active COVID-19.

The chain has TRBV4-1 and TRBJ2-2, with 7 bases fitting TRBD2. V shed 0 bases and J 1 base; nucleotides not matched to a gene: 2. The CDR3 runs to 16 residues. The germline V gene encodes CDR1 MGHRA and CDR2 YSYEKL. The CDR3 DNA reads as TGCGCCAGCAGCCAAGATTGGACTAGGAACACCGGGGAGCTGTTTTTT. Translating gives CASSQDWTRNTGELFF.

J is TRBJ2-1 and V is TRBV5-1; 7 nucleotides match TRBD2. Germline V gene lookup returns CDR1 SGHRS and CDR2 YFSETQ. Losses at the gene ends were 6 bases for V and 8 bases for J; bases not matched to a gene: 11. The CDR3 covers 14 residues. The CDR3 here is CASTPAGVVDEQFF. CDR3 DNA: TGCGCCAGCACCCCGGCGGGAGTAGTCGATGAGCAGTTCTTC.

This clone was detected only a few times. V gene TRBV28 combines with J gene TRBJ2-7, with D possibly matching TRBD2 (7 bases). Germline CDR1 is MDHEN and CDR2 is SYDVKM. The V end lost 5 bases, the J end lost 3 bases, and 14 bases lay between the germline ends. The CDR3 is made up of 14 amino acids. The CDR3 DNA reads as TGTGCCAGCAGTCGAGGGGGGGCGGTCTACGAGCAGTACTTC. Translating gives CASSRGGAVYEQYF.

V and J are TRBV9 and TRBJ1-1; 7 bases fit TRBD1. V shed 2 bases and J 1 base; nucleotides not matched to a gene: 5. The CDR3 has 15 residues. Germline-derived CDR1 and CDR2 are SGDLS and YYNGEE. For the CDR3, the DNA is TGTGCCAGCAGCGTTGACAGGGTGGAGAACACTGAAGCTTTCTTT. Translating it yields CASSVDRVENTEAFF.

The chain recombines TRBV18 with TRBJ2-3; TRBD2 agrees at 12 bases. Germline-derived CDR1 and CDR2 are KGHSH and LQKENI. The trim removed 5 bases at V and 6 bases at J, leaving 15 bases unmatched. The CDR3 is made up of 18 amino acids. CDR3 coding DNA: TGTGCCAGCTCATCGGGTTTGACTAGCGGGAGTGAAAAGGATACGCAGTATTTT. Translating it yields CASSSGLTSGSEKDTQYF.

The chain has TRBV27 and TRBJ1-2; 9 bases fit TRBD1. CDR1 and CDR2 from the germline V gene are MNHEY and SMNVEV (reference sequence). V gave up 3 bases and J gave up 6 bases; unmatched junction bases: 5. This CDR3 has 14 amino acids. Here the CDR3 reads CASSFLGQGNGYTF. As DNA, the CDR3 is TGTGCCAGCAGTTTCCTCGGACAGGGGAATGGCTACACCTTC.

For this clone: Other DNA sequences of this sample code for an identical CDR3. The genes are TRBV29-1 and TRBJ2-1, with 8 nucleotides matching TRBD1. Germline CDR1 reads SQVTM; CDR2 reads ANQGSEA. Unmatched junction bases numbered 1, after V lost 1 base and J lost 2 bases. This CDR3 spans 14 amino acids. The CDR3 DNA reads as TGCAGCGTTGAAGGCAGGGGGCCCTACAATGAGCAGTTCTTC. It is translated as CSVEGRGPYNEQFF.

The J gene is TRBJ1-6, the V gene TRBV3-1 (or the pseudogene TRBV3-2), with D uncertain. CDR3 length: 16 amino acids. The germline gives CDR1 LGHDT, CDR2 YNNKEL (reference sequence). V was shortened by 0 bases and J by 13 bases, with 19 bases between the two germline ends. DNA of the CDR3: TGTGCCAGCAGCCAAGACGGAGCCGGCCGGTGGTCTCCCCTCCACTTT. Translated: CASSQDGAGRWSPLHF.

This clone has more than one count but fewer than ten. The V and J genes are TRBV7-2 and TRBJ1-5; the match to TRBD1 covers 8 bases. Germline V CDR1 and CDR2: SGHTA, FQGNSA. The CDR3 sequence is 14 residues long. V was clipped by 1 base and J by 6 bases; unmatched bases: 2. CDR3 bases: TGTGCCAGCAGCTTAGGGGGGACAGGTCAGCCCCAGCATTTT. This codes for CASSLGGTGQPQHF.

The V call is TRBV30, the J call TRBJ2-3; TRBD2 aligns across 11 bases. This CDR3 has 16 amino acids. Per the germline V gene, CDR1 is GTSNPN and CDR2 is SVGIG (reference sequence). V lost 5 bases to trimming and J lost 6 bases; unmatched junction nucleotides: 13. The CDR3 bases are TGTGCCTGGGGGGGAACCACTAGCGGGAGAAGGGATACGCAGTATTTT. This gives the protein CAWGGTTSGRRDTQYF. Using reference TRBV30 and TRBJ2-3 for the parts outside the CDR3, the full variable domain is SQTIHQWPATLVQPVGSPLSLECTVEGTSNPNLYWYRQAAGRGLQLLFYSVGIGQISSEVPQNLSASRPQDRQFILSSKKLLLSDSGFYLCAWGGTTSGRRDTQYFGPGTRLTVL.

The rearrangement links TRBV29-1 to TRBJ1-2, with a tentative D call TRBD1 (5 bases). Trimming took 6 bases from V and 8 from J, leaving 19 bases between them. This CDR3 is built from 13 residues. Germline lookup yields CDR1 SQVTM and CDR2 ANQGSEA. CDR3 nucleotides: TGCAGCGTAAGGGGCGTCGGCGGCGTGGGCTACACCTTC. As protein: CSVRGVGGVGYTF.

This chain links TRBV3-1 (or the pseudogene TRBV3-2) with TRBJ2-7; 8 bases align to TRBD1. The V segment lost 0 bases and the J segment 3 bases; nucleotides outside the gene matches: 4. Germline-derived CDR1 and CDR2 are LGHDT and YNNKEL (reference sequence). This CDR3 is 15 amino acids long. The CDR3 protein is CASSQEETGDYEQYF. CDR3 bases: TGTGCCAGCAGCCAAGAGGAGACAGGGGACTACGAGCAGTACTTC.

The chain is built from TRBV19 and TRBJ1-2, with 7 bases aligning to TRBD1. V lost 6 bases, J lost 4 bases, and 11 bases stayed unmatched. Germline V gene data show CDR1 as LNHDA and CDR2 as SQIVND (reference sequence). This CDR3 comprises 15 residues. Here the CDR3 reads CASRPFPGQSYGYTF. The CDR3, as DNA: TGTGCCAGTAGGCCTTTCCCGGGACAGTCCTATGGCTACACCTTC.